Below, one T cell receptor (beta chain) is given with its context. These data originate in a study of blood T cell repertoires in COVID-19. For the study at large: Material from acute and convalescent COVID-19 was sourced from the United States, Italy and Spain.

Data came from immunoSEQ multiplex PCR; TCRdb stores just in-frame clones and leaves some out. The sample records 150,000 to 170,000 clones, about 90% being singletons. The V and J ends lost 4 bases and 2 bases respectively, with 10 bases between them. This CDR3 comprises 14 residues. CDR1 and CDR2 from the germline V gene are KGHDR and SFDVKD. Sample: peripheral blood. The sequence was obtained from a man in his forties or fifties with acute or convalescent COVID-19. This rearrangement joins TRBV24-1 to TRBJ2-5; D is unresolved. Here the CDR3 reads CATSDPQAQETQYF. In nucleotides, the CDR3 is TGTGCCACCAGTGACCCGCAAGCACAAGAGACCCAGTACTTC.